The clone carrying this T cell receptor (beta chain) was counted once. Its matching antigen is unknown. This record comes from a study of cytomegalovirus exposure and HLA in healthy donors. Findings and limits, study-wide: Productive status was seen about 90% or about 30% of the time for most TCR beta V segments in an earlier analysis.

There are 15 residues in the CDR3. Trimming stripped 5 bases from V and 3 bases from J, with 16 bases between. Germline V gene lookup returns CDR1 SGHVS and CDR2 FQNEAQ. 13 Jbeta primers and 60 Vbeta primers were used for the PCR. TCRdb's table, derived via immunoSEQ multiplex PCR, lists solely in-frame clones and lacks some. Of about 140,000 clones in the sample, over 60% were seen once. The chain couples TRBV7-8 to TRBJ1-1; tentatively, D is TRBD1 (5 bases). The source is a woman aged 50 to 60 in good health and CMV-seronegative. Sequenced: PBMCs. The CDR3, as DNA: TGTGCCAGCAGCCTCAGGGTAGGGGCGGACACTGAAGCTTTCTTT. Encoded protein: CASSLRVGADTEAFF.